This TCR beta chain originates from a study of T-cell reconstitution after alpha-beta-depleted transplantation in children. As it was prepared, the TCRbeta library received unique molecular identifiers. Each CDR3 protein is one row after TCRdb ran MiXCR on the PCR reads. Here the sample spans around 600,000 distinct CDR3 sequences, around 16% being singletons. This CDR3 has 14 amino acids. Trimming removed 7 bases from V and 4 bases from J, with 14 bases in between. J is TRBJ1-3 and V is TRBV12-3 or TRBV12-4, with D hard to call. This receptor was taken from a human donor who donated a stem cell graft to a child with acute myeloid leukemia. Sequencing used PBMCs from the stem cell graft donor, obtained from the stem cell graft. The CDR3 DNA is TGTGCCAGCACTTCCCCCTTTGGGGGAAACACCATATATTTT. Protein sequence: CASTSPFGGNTIYF.